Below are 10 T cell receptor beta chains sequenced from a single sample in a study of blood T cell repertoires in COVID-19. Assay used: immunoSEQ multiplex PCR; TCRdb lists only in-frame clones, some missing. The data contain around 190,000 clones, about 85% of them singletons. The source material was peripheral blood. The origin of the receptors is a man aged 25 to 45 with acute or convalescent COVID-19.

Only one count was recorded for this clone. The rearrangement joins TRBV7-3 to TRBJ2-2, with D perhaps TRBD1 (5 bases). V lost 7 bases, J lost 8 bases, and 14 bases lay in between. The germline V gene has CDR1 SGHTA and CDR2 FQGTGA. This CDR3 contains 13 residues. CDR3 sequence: CASTQGVSGELFF. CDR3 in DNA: TGTGCCAGCACCCAAGGGGTGTCTGGGGAGCTGTTTTTT. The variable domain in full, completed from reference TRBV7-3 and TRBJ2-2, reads GAGVSQTPSNKVTEKGKYVELRCDPISGHTALYWYRQSLGQGPEFLIYFQGTGAADDSGLPNDRFFAVRPEGSVSTLKIQRTERGDSAVYLCASTQGVSGELFFGEGSRLTVL.

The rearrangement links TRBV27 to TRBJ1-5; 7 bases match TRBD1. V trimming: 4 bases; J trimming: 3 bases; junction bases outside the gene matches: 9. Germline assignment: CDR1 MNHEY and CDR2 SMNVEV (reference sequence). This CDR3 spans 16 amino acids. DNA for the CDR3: TGTGCCAGCAGTTCTCTGGGACAGCTACACAATCAGCCCCAGCATTTT. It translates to CASSSLGQLHNQPQHF.

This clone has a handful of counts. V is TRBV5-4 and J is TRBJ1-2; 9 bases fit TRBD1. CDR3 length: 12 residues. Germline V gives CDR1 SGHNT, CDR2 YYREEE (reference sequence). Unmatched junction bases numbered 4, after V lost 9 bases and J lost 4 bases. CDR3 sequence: CAIPDRGYGYTF. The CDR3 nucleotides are TGTGCCATCCCGGACAGGGGCTATGGCTACACCTTC.

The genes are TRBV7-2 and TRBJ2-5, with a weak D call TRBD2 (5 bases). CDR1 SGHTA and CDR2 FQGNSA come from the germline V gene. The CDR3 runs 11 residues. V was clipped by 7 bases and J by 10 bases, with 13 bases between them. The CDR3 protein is CASNDYRDQYF. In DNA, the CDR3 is TGTGCCAGCAACGACTACAGAGACCAGTACTTC.

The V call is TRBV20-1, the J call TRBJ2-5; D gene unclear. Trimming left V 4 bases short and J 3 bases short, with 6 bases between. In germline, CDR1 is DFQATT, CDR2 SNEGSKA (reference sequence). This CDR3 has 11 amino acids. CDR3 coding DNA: TGCAGTGCTACTATCAAAGAGACCCAGTACTTC. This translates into CSATIKETQYF.

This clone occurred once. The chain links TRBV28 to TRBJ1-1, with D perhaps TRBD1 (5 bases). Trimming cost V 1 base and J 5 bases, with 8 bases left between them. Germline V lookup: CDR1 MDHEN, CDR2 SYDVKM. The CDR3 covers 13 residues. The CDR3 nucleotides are TGTGCCAGCAGTTTATATAAGGGGACTGAAGCTTTCTTT. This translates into CASSLYKGTEAFF.

The CDR3 loop reads CASSPLARDSNQPQHF. The CDR3 DNA reads as TGCGCCAGCAGCCCGCTGGCCAGGGATAGCAATCAGCCCCAGCATTTT. This chain joins TRBV5-1 and TRBJ1-5; weak D call: TRBD1 (5 bases). The germline gives CDR1 SGHRS, CDR2 YFSETQ. The CDR3 consists of 16 residues. Trimming shortened V by 4 bases and J by 0 bases, and 14 bases separated the two germline ends.

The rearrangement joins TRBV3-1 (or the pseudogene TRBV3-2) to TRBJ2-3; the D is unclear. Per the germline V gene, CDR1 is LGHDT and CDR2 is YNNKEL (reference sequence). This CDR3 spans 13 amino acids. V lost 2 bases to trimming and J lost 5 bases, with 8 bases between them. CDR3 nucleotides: TGTGCCAGCAGCCAATTAATCAGAGATACGCAGTATTTT. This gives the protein CASSQLIRDTQYF.

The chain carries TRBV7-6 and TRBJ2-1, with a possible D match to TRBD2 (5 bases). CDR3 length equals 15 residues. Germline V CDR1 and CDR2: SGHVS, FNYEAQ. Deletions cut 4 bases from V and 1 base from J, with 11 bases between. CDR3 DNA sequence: TGTGCCAGCAGCTCCTTATCGGGGTCCTACAATGAGCAGTTCTTC. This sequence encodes CASSSLSGSYNEQFF.

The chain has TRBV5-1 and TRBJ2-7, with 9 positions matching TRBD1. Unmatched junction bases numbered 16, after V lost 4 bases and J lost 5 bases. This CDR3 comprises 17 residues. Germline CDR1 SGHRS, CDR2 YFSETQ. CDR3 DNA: TGCGCCAGCAGCCCCGGGACAGGGATGACCTTGAGCCACGAGCAGTACTTC. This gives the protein CASSPGTGMTLSHEQYF. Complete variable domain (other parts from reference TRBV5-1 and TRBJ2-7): KAGVTQTPRYLIKTRGQQVTLSCSPISGHRSVSWYQQTPGQGLQFLFEYFSETQRNKGNFPGRFSGRQFSNSRSEMNVSTLELGDSALYLCASSPGTGMTLSHEQYFGPGTRLTVT.